The 24 T cell receptor beta chains below all came from one sample that was sequenced in a study of OX40 agonist ivuxolimab in advanced cancers. The protocol was immunoSEQ multiplex PCR, while the TCRdb copy is restricted to in-frame clones and leaves out a portion. The sample lists about 88,000 clones; about 85% were seen once. The sequenced sample was CD4+ or CD8+ T cells sorted from blood, obtained in a trial of the OX40 agonist ivuxolimab. The receptors originated from an adult with an advanced solid tumor such as melanoma, head and neck, liver or kidney cancer.

This rearrangement joins TRBV11-2 to TRBJ2-3; 14 bases agree with TRBD2. The CDR3 spans 18 residues. The germline V gene encodes CDR1 SGHAT and CDR2 FQNNGV. The ends lost 4 bases at V and 0 bases at J; junction bases unmatched: 6. The CDR3 region is CASSSGTSGSKSTDTQYF. CDR3 DNA: TGTGCCAGCAGCTCCGGGACTAGCGGGAGCAAAAGCACAGATACGCAGTATTTT.

On this clone: An end of the junction differs from the germline gene, which may be a read error. The chain recombines TRBV25-1 with TRBJ1-1, with D uncertain. Germline V gives CDR1 MGHDK, CDR2 SYGVNS. This CDR3 is 12 amino acids long. The CDR3 bases are TGTGCCGGCAGTATTACGAACACTGAAGCTTTCTTT. Its translation is CAGSITNTEAFF.

The chain is built from TRBV5-1 and TRBJ2-2; tentative D call: TRBD1 (6 bases). Germline CDR1 and CDR2: SGHRS and YFSETQ. Deletions cut 4 bases from V and 5 bases from J, with 15 bases between. The CDR3 runs 15 residues. The CDR3 spells CASSPSQGSTGELFF. CDR3 coding DNA: TGCGCCAGCAGCCCGAGTCAGGGGTCGACCGGGGAGCTGTTTTTT.

The gene calls are TRBV23-1 and TRBJ1-1; D is unresolved. TRBV23-1 is sorted into the ORF group, with uncertain function. Trimming removed 10 bases from V and 5 bases from J, with 8 bases in between. CDR3 length equals 10 residues. The CDR3 loop is CATLITEAFF. CDR3 in DNA: TGCGCCACCCTAATTACTGAAGCTTTCTTT.

V usage is TRBV28 and J usage is TRBJ2-3; 7 nucleotides align to TRBD2. Trimming cost V 4 bases and J 5 bases; bases outside gene matches: 9. Germline V gene lookup returns CDR1 MDHEN and CDR2 SYDVKM. This CDR3 is built from 15 residues. The CDR3 sequence is CASSSVGGPIDTQYF. The CDR3 DNA reads TGTGCCAGCAGTTCAGTGGGAGGGCCCATAGATACGCAGTATTTT.

This sequence joins TRBV30 and TRBJ1-5; a possible D gene is TRBD1 (5 bases). Deletions cut 1 base from V and 9 bases from J, with 10 bases between. The CDR3 runs to 12 residues. Germline CDR1 is GTSNPN and CDR2 is SVGIG (reference sequence). The CDR3 here is CAWSDRQGPQHF. CDR3 nucleotide sequence: TGTGCCTGGAGTGACAGGCAGGGGCCCCAGCATTTT.

The rearrangement joins TRBV11-2 to TRBJ1-2, with a tentative D call TRBD1 (6 bases). The CDR3 sequence is 13 residues long. With 0 bases removed from V and 8 bases from J, the gap between germline ends came to 10 bases. The germline V gene encodes CDR1 SGHAT and CDR2 FQNNGV. The CDR3 nucleotides read TGTGCCAGCAGCTTAGACCCCCAGGGGGGCTACACCTTC. It encodes CASSLDPQGGYTF. The entire variable domain, with the rest obtained from reference TRBV11-2 and TRBJ1-2, is as follows: EAGVAQSPRYKIIEKRQSVAFWCNPISGHATLYWYQQILGQGPKLLIQFQNNGVVDDSQLPKDRFSAERLKGVDSTLKIQPAKLEDSAVYLCASSLDPQGGYTFGSGTRLTVV.

The rearrangement links TRBV5-1 to TRBJ1-4, with D unresolved. The germline V and J ends were trimmed by 0 bases and 8 bases, with 5 bases remaining between them. CDR3 size: 12 residues. From germline, CDR1 is SGHRS and CDR2 YFSETQ. The CDR3 sequence: CASSLDREKLFF. Here the CDR3 DNA reads TGCGCCAGCAGCTTGGATCGAGAAAAACTGTTTTTT.

The gene calls are TRBV5-6 and TRBJ2-3; TRBD1 matches at 7 bases. Trimming took 0 bases from V and 5 from J; bases not matched to a gene: 9. The CDR3 has 16 amino acids. Germline CDR1 SGHDT, CDR2 YYEEEE. This CDR3 is CASSLGTGGDGDTQYF. CDR3 sequence (DNA): TGTGCCAGCAGCTTGGGGACAGGCGGAGACGGAGATACGCAGTATTTT. The full variable domain, completed using reference TRBV5-6 and TRBJ2-3, is DAGVTQSPTHLIKTRGQQVTLRCSPKSGHDTVSWYQQALGQGPQFIFQYYEEEERQRGNFPDRFSGHQFPNYSSELNVNALLLGDSALYLCASSLGTGGDGDTQYFGPGTRLTVL.

The chain recombines TRBV6-5 with TRBJ1-2; no firm D call. Germline values: CDR1 MNHEY, CDR2 SVGAGI. This CDR3 has 14 amino acids. Trimming shortened V by 0 bases and J by 5 bases, and 10 bases separated the two germline ends. CDR3 in DNA: TGTGCCAGCAGTTACTCGATGATGGGTTATGGCTACACCTTC. It translates to CASSYSMMGYGYTF.

V usage is TRBV6-5 and J usage is TRBJ2-1; D is uncertain. The length of the CDR3 is 11 residues. In germline, CDR1 is MNHEY, CDR2 SVGAGI. V dropped 5 bases and J dropped 7 bases, with 6 bases sitting between them. The CDR3 here is CASSRFNEQFF. CDR3 sequence (DNA): TGTGCCAGCAGTCGGTTTAATGAGCAGTTCTTC.

V is TRBV18 and J is TRBJ1-1, with a weak D call TRBD1 (5 bases). The CDR3 covers 14 residues. With 1 base removed from V and 6 bases from J, the gap between germline ends came to 12 bases. Germline V gene data show CDR1 as KGHSH and CDR2 as LQKENI. The CDR3 reads CASSPQGVGAEAFF. CDR3 nucleotides: TGTGCCAGCTCACCACAGGGCGTGGGGGCTGAAGCTTTCTTT.

This clone was seen a single time. The chain uses TRBV28 and TRBJ1-1, with TRBD1 matching 7 bases. Losses at the gene ends were 2 bases for V and 0 bases for J; bases not matched to a gene: 6. The CDR3 runs 16 residues. The germline V gene encodes CDR1 MDHEN and CDR2 SYDVKM. CDR3 loop: CASSLGGQSMNTEAFF. The CDR3 bases are TGTGCCAGCAGTTTAGGGGGACAGAGCATGAACACTGAAGCTTTCTTT. Together with reference TRBV28 and TRBJ1-1, the CDR3 gives the full variable domain: DVKVTQSSRYLVKRTGEKVFLECVQDMDHENMFWYRQDPGLGLRLIYFSYDVKMKEKGDIPEGYSVSREKKERFSLILESASTNQTSMYLCASSLGGQSMNTEAFFGQGTRLTVV.

V usage is TRBV11-2 and J usage is TRBJ2-5; the D gene is possibly TRBD2 (5 bases). The CDR3 has 13 amino acids. V lost 3 bases, J lost 5 bases, and 10 bases lay in between. Germline CDR1 is SGHAT and CDR2 is FQNNGV. The CDR3 reads CASSFGVGETQYF. The CDR3 DNA reads TGTGCCAGCAGCTTCGGGGTGGGGGAGACCCAGTACTTC.

The chain links TRBV7-9 to TRBJ2-7; TRBD2 is a possible D gene (5 bases). Trimming took 7 bases from V and 0 from J, leaving 16 bases between them. Germline CDR1 reads SEHNR; CDR2 reads FQNEAQ (reference sequence). The CDR3 totals 15 residues. CDR3 nucleotide sequence: TGTGCCAGCATCGGGTCCCCAGCGGACTCCTACGAGCAGTACTTC. Its protein product is CASIGSPADSYEQYF.

This chain connects TRBV11-1 to TRBJ2-1; D possibly uses TRBD1 or TRBD2 (6 bases each). CDR1 is SGHAT and CDR2 is FQDESV in the germline V gene (reference sequence). The CDR3 contains 14 residues. Trimming shortened V by 6 bases and J by 9 bases, and 18 bases separated the two germline ends. The CDR3: CASRGGHQRGEQFF. The CDR3 DNA sequence: TGTGCCAGCAGGGGGGGACACCAGAGGGGTGAGCAGTTCTTC.

The chain recombines TRBV27 with TRBJ2-5; 11 nucleotides match TRBD2. V dropped 3 bases and J dropped 3; count of bases not matched to a gene: 6. The CDR3 contains 16 residues. Germline values: CDR1 MNHEY, CDR2 SMNVEV (reference sequence). CDR3 sequence: CASSFTGTSGEETQYF. As DNA, the CDR3 is TGTGCCAGCAGTTTTACCGGGACTAGCGGAGAAGAGACCCAGTACTTC.

The chain recombines TRBV5-5 with TRBJ2-7; D possibly corresponds to TRBD2 (5 bases). CDR3 length equals 14 residues. Trimming left V 4 bases short and J 3 bases short, with 14 bases between. Germline CDR1 SGHKS, CDR2 YYEKEE (reference sequence). CDR3 protein: CASSPGELNYEQYF. DNA for the CDR3: TGTGCCAGCAGCCCCGGGGAGCTTAACTACGAGCAGTACTTC.

This clone appeared once. The genes are TRBV2 and TRBJ2-1; D might be TRBD2 (5 bases). V lost 7 bases and J 7 bases, leaving 20 bases between the germline ends. The CDR3 has 15 residues. Germline V lookup: CDR1 SNHLY, CDR2 FYNNEI. The CDR3 loop reads CASTVGPTTGNEQFF. DNA of the CDR3: TGTGCCAGCACAGTAGGTCCTACTACGGGGAATGAGCAGTTCTTC.

The chain recombines TRBV7-2 with TRBJ2-3, with 7 bases that match TRBD1. V shed 4 bases, J shed 2 bases, and the junction held 3 bases outside the gene matches. CDR3 length equals 14 residues. Germline CDR1 reads SGHTA; CDR2 reads FQGNSA. Written as DNA, the CDR3 is TGTGCCAGCAGCTCGGGGACAGACACAGATACGCAGTATTTT. Encoded protein: CASSSGTDTDTQYF.

This clone occurred a few times. This chain joins TRBV19 and TRBJ2-1; 11 nucleotides agree with TRBD2. CDR1 and CDR2 from the germline V gene are LNHDA and SQIVND (reference sequence). This CDR3 spans 14 amino acids. The V and J ends lost 5 bases and 4 bases, in that order; junction bases with no gene match: 1. Here the CDR3 DNA reads TGTGCCAGTAGTTTAGCGGGAGGGTACAATGAGCAGTTCTTC. Translation: CASSLAGGYNEQFF.

The chain couples TRBV28 to TRBJ2-7; D possibly corresponds to TRBD2 (6 bases). V was shortened by 10 bases and J by 6 bases, with 28 bases between the two germline ends. CDR1 is MDHEN, CDR2 SYDVKM, per germline. The CDR3 sequence is 16 residues long. In DNA form, the CDR3 reads TGTGCCACCCTTCACCGGGACTCCACTCCCATCGCCGAGCAGTACTTC. It specifies CATLHRDSTPIAEQYF.

This clone was seen only once. The chain joins TRBV6-5 to TRBJ1-4, with D maybe TRBD1 (6 bases). Trimming shortened V by 4 bases and J by 1 base, and 10 bases separated the two germline ends. The CDR3 is made up of 15 amino acids. Per germline, CDR1 MNHEY and CDR2 SVGAGI. The CDR3 spells CASSWEGQTNEKLFF. CDR3 nucleotide sequence: TGTGCCAGCAGTTGGGAGGGACAAACTAATGAAAAACTGTTTTTT.

The chain combines TRBV4-1 with TRBJ2-7; TRBD2 might be the D (5 bases). The germline V gene encodes CDR1 MGHRA and CDR2 YSYEKL. This CDR3 has 13 amino acids. Trimming took off 4 bases at V and 2 bases at J, with 9 bases between the two ends. The CDR3 here is CASSLGITYEQYF. For the CDR3, the DNA is TGCGCCAGCAGCCTCGGGATTACCTACGAGCAGTACTTC.